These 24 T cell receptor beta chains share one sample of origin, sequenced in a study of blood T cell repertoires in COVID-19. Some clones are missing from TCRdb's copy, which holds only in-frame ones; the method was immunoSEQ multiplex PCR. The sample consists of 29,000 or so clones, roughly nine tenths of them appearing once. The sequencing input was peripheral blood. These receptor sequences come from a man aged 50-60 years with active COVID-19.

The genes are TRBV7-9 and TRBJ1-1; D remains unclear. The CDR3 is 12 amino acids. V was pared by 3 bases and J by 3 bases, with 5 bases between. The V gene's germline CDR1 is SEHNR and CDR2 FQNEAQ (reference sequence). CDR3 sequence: CASSFSDTEAFF. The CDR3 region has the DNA TGTGCCAGCAGCTTTAGTGACACTGAAGCTTTCTTT.

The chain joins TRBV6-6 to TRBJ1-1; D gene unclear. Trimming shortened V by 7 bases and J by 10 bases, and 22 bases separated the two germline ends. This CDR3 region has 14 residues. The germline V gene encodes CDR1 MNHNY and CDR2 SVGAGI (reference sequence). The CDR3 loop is CASKSLHNPARAFF. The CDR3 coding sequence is TGTGCCAGCAAATCACTCCATAATCCTGCCCGAGCTTTCTTT.

For the CDR3, the DNA is TGTGCCAGTAGTATAGCGGCTAGCGGTGAAGAGACCCAGTACTTC. It is translated as CASSIAASGEETQYF. The V gene is TRBV19, the J gene TRBJ2-5; 7 bases map to TRBD2. The junction had 5 bases not matched to a gene; V was cut back by 1 base and J by 3 bases. The CDR3 loop spans 15 amino acids. Germline assignment: CDR1 LNHDA and CDR2 SQIVND (reference sequence).

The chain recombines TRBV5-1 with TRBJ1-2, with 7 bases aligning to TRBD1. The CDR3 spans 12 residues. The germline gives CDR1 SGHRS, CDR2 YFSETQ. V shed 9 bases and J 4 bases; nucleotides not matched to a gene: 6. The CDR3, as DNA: TGCGCCAAACAGGGGTTTAGCTATGGCTACACCTTC. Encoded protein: CAKQGFSYGYTF.

The CDR3 loop is CASSPQTGGTDTQYF. CDR3 nucleotide sequence: TGTGCCAGCAGCCCCCAGACAGGGGGCACAGATACGCAGTATTTT. The V gene is TRBV16, the J gene TRBJ2-3; 8 bases are shared with TRBD1. After removal of 4 bases from V and 1 base from J, the junction contained 4 bases not matched to a gene. The CDR3 covers 15 residues. Germline V gene sequence: CDR1 KGHSY, CDR2 FQNENV.

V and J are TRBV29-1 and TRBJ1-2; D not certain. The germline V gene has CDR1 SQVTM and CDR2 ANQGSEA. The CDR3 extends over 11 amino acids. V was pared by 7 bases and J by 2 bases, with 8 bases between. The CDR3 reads CSARENYGYTF. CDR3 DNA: TGCAGCGCCCGGGAAAACTATGGCTACACCTTC. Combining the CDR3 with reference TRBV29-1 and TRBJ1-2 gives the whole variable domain SAVISQKPSRDICQRGTSLTIQCQVDSQVTMMFWYRQQPGQSLTLIATANQGSEATYESGFVIDKFPISRPNLTFSTLTVSNMSPEDSSIYLCSARENYGYTFGSGTRLTVV.

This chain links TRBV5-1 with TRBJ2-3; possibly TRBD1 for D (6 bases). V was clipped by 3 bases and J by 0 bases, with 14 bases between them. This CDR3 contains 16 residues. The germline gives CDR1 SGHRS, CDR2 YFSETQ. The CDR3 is CASSWTGTQSTDTQYF. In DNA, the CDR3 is TGCGCCAGCAGCTGGACCGGGACACAAAGCACAGATACGCAGTATTTT.

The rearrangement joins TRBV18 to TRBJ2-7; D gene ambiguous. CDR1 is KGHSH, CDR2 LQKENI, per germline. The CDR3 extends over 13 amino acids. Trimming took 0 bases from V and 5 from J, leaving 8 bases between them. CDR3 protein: CASSPPSRDEQYF. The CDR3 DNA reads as TGTGCCAGCTCACCACCATCCCGGGACGAGCAGTACTTC.

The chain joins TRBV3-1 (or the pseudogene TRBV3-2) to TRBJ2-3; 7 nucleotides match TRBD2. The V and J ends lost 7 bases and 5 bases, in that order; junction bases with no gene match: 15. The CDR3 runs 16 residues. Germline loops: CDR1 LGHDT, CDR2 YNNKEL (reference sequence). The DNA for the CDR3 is TGTGCCAGCACCGACTTTGGCGGGAGTGGCGGAGATACGCAGTATTTT. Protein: CASTDFGGSGGDTQYF.

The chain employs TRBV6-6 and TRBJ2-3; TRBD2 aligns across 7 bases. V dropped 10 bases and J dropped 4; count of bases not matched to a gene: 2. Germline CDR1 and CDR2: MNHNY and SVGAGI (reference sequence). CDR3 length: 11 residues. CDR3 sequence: CATRGADTQYF. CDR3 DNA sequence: TGTGCCACTCGGGGGGCAGATACGCAGTATTTT.

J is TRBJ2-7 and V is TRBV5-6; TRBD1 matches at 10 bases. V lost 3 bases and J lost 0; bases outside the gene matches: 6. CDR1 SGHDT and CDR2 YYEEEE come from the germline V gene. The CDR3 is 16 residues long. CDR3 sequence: CASSWTGGRSSYEQYF. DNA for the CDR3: TGTGCCAGCAGCTGGACAGGGGGTAGGAGCTCCTACGAGCAGTACTTC.

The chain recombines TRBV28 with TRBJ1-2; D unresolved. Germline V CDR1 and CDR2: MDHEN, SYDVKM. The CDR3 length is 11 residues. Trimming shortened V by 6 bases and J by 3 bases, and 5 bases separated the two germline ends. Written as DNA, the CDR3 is TGTGCCAGCAGGGCCTACTATGGCTACACCTTC. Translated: CASRAYYGYTF.

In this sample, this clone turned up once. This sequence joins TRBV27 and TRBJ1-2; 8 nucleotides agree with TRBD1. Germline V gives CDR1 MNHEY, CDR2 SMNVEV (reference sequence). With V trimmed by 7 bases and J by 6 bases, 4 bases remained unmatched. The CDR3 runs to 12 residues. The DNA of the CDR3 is TGTGCCAGCATGTCGACAGGGGATGGCTACACCTTC. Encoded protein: CASMSTGDGYTF.

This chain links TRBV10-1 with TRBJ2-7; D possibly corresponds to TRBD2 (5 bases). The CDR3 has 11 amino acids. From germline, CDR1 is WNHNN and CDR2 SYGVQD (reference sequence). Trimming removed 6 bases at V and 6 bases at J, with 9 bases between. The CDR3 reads CASSRGSEQYF. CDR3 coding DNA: TGCGCCAGCAGCCGGGGATCCGAGCAGTACTTC.

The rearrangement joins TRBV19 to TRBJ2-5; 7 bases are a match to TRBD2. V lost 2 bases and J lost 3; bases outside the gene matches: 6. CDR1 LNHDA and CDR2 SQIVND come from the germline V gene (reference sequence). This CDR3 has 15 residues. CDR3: CASSIKGLAEETQYF. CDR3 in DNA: TGTGCCAGTAGTATAAAGGGGCTAGCGGAAGAGACCCAGTACTTC. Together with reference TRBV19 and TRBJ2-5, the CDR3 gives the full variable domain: DGGITQSPKYLFRKEGQNVTLSCEQNLNHDAMYWYRQDPGQGLRLIYYSQIVNDFQKGDIAEGYSVSREKKESFPLTVTSAQKNPTAFYLCASSIKGLAEETQYFGPGTRLLVL.

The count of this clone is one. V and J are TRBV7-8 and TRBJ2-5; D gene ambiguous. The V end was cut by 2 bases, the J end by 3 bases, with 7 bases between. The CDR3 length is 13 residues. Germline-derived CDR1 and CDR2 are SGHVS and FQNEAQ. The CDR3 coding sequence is TGTGCCAGCAGCTTACTAGGTGAAGAGACCCAGTACTTC. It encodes CASSLLGEETQYF.

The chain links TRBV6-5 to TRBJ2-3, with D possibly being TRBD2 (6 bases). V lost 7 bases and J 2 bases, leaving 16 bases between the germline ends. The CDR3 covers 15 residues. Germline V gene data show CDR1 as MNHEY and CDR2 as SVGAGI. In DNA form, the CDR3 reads TGTGCCAGCAATAGATGGGCTAGCGACACAGATACGCAGTATTTT. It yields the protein CASNRWASDTDTQYF.

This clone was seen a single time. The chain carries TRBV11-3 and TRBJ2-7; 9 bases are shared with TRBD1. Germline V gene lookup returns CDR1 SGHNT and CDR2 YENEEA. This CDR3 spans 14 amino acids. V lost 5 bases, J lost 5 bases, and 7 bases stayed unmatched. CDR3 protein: CASSDRGKGDEQYF. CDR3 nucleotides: TGTGCCAGCAGCGACAGGGGGAAGGGTGACGAGCAGTACTTC.

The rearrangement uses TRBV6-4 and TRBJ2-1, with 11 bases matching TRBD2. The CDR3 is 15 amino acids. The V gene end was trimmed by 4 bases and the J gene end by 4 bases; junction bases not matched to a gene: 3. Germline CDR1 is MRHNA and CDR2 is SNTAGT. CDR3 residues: CASSATSGAYNEQFF. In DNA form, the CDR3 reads TGTGCCAGCAGTGCGACTAGCGGGGCGTACAATGAGCAGTTCTTC.

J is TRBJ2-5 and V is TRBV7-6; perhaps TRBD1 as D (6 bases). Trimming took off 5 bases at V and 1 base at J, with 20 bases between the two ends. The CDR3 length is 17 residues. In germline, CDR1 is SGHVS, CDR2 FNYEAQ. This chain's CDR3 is CASSPLGQGTFQETQYF. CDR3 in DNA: TGTGCCAGCAGCCCCCTCGGTCAGGGGACCTTCCAAGAGACCCAGTACTTC.

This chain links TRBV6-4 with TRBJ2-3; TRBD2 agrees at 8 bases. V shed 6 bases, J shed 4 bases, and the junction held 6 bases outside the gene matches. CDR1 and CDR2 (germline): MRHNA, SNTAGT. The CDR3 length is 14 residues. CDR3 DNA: TGTGCCAGCAGGGCCGGACTAGCCGCAGATACGCAGTATTTT. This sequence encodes CASRAGLAADTQYF.

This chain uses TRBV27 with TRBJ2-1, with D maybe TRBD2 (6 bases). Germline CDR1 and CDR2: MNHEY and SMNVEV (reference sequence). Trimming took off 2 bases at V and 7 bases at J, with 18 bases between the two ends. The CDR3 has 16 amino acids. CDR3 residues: CASSLVGRGGINEQFF. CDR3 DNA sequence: TGTGCCAGCAGTTTAGTGGGGCGGGGAGGAATTAATGAGCAGTTCTTC.

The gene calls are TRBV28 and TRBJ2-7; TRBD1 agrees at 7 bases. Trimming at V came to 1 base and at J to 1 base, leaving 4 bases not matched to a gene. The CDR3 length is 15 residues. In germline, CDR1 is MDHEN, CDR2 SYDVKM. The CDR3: CASSLYGTASYEQYF. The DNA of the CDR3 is TGTGCCAGCAGTTTATACGGGACAGCTTCCTACGAGCAGTACTTC.

Written as DNA, the CDR3 is TGTGCCAGCAAGTATGCGGGACTCTACAATGAGCAGTTCTTC. Encoded protein: CASKYAGLYNEQFF. V usage is TRBV2 and J usage is TRBJ2-1; D may be TRBD2 (6 bases). Germline assignment: CDR1 SNHLY and CDR2 FYNNEI. The CDR3 is 14 amino acids. Trimming shortened V by 7 bases and J by 3 bases, and 13 bases separated the two germline ends. Full variable domain (rest looked up from reference TRBV2 and TRBJ2-1): EPEVTQTPSHQVTQMGQEVILRCVPISNHLYFYWYRQILGQKVEFLVSFYNNEISEKSEIFDDQFSVERPDGSNFTLKIRSTKLEDSAMYFCASKYAGLYNEQFFGPGTRLTVL.